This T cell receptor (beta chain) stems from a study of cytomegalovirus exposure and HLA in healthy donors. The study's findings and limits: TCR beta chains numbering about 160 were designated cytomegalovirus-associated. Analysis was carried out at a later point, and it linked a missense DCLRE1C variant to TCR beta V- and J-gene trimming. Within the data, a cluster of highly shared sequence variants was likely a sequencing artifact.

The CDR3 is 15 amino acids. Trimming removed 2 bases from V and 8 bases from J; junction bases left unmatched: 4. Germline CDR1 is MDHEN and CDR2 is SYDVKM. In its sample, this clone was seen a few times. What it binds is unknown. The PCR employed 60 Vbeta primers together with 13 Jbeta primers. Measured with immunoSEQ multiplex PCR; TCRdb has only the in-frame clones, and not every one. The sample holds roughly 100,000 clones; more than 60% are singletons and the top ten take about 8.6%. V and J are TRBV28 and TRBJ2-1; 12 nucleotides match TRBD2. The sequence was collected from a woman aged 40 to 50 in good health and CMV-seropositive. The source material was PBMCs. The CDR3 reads CASSLSTSGRYEQFF. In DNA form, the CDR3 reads TGTGCCAGCAGTTTAAGTACTAGCGGGAGGTATGAGCAGTTCTTC.